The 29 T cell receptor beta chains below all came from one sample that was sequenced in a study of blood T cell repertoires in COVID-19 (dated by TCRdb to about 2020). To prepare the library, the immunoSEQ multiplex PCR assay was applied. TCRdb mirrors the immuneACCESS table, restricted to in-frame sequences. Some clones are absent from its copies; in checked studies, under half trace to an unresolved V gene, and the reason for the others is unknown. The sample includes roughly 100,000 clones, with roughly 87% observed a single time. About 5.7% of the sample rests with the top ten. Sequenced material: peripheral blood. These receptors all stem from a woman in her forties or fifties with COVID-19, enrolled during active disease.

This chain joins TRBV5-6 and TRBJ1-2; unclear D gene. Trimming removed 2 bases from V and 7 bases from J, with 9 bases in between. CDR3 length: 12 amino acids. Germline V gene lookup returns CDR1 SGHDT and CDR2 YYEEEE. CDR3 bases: TGTGCCAGCAGCTTTAGCTCAACTGGCTACACCTTC. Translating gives CASSFSSTGYTF.

In DNA, the CDR3 is TGTGCCTGGAGTTTGACTAGCGGGGGAACCTACGAGCAGTACTTC. Its protein is CAWSLTSGGTYEQYF. The chain carries TRBV30 and TRBJ2-7, with 12 bases identical to TRBD2. Germline lookup yields CDR1 GTSNPN and CDR2 SVGIG (reference sequence). V was clipped by 2 bases and J by 2 bases; unmatched bases: 4. CDR3 size: 15 residues.

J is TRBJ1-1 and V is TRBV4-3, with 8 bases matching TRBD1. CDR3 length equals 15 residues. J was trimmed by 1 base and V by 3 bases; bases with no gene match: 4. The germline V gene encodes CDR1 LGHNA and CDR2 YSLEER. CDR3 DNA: TGCGCCAGCAGCCAGGACCAGGGGGCGAACACTGAAGCTTTCTTT. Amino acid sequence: CASSQDQGANTEAFF.

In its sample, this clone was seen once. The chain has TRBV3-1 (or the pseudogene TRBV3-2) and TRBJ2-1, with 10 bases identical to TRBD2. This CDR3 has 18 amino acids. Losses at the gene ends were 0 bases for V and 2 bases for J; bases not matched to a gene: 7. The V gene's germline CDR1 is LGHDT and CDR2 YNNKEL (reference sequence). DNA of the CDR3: TGTGCCAGCAGCCAAGATACCCTAGCGGGGGCTACCTACAATGAGCAGTTCTTC. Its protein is CASSQDTLAGATYNEQFF.

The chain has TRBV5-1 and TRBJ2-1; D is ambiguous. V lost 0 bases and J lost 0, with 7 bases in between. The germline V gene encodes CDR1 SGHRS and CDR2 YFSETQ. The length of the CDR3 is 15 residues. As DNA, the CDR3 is TGCGCCAGCAGCTTGGACAGCAGCTCCTACAATGAGCAGTTCTTC. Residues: CASSLDSSSYNEQFF.

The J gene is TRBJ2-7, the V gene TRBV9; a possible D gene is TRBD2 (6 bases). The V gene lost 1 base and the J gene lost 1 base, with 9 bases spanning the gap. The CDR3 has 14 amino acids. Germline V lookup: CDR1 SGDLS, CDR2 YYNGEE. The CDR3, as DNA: TGTGCCAGCAGCGTACGTGGGGGGTCCTACGAGCAGTACTTC. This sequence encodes CASSVRGGSYEQYF.

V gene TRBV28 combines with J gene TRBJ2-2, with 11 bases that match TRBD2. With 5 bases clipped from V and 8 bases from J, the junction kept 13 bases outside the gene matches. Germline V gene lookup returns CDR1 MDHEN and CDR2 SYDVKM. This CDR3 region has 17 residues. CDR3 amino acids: CASSPILLAGVSGELFF. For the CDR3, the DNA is TGTGCCAGCAGTCCAATCCTACTAGCGGGGGTTAGTGGGGAGCTGTTTTTT.

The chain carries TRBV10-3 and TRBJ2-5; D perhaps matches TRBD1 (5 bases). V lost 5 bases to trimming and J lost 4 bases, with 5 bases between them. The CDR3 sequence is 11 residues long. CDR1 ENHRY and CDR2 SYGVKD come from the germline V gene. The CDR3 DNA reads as TGTGCCATCAGTCAGGGAGAGACCCAGTACTTC. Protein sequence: CAISQGETQYF.

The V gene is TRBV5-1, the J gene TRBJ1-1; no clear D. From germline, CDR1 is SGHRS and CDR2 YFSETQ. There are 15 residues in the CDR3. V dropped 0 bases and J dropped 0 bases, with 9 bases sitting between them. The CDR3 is CASSLEATLNTEAFF. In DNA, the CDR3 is TGCGCCAGCAGCTTGGAAGCGACCCTGAACACTGAAGCTTTCTTT.

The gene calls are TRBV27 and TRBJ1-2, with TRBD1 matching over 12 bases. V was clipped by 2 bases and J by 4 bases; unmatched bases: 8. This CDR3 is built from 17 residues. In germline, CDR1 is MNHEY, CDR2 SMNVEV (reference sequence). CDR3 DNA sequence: TGTGCCAGCAGTTTACTTCCGGGACAGGGGGCGGGCTATGGCTACACCTTC. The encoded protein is CASSLLPGQGAGYGYTF.

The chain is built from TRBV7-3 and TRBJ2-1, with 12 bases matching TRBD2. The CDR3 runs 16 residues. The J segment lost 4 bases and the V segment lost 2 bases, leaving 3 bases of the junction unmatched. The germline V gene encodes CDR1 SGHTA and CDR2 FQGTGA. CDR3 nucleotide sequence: TGTGCCAGCAGCTTAGGGACTAGCGGGTCTTACAATGAGCAGTTCTTC. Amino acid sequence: CASSLGTSGSYNEQFF.

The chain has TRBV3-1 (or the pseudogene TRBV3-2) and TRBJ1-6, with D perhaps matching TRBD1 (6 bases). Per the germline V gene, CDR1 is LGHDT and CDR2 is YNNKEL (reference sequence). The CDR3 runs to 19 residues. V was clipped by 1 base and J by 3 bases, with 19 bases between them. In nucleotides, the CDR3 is TGTGCCAGCAGCCAAGCCCAGAGACCGGGACAATACTATAATTCACCCCTCCACTTT. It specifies CASSQAQRPGQYYNSPLHF.

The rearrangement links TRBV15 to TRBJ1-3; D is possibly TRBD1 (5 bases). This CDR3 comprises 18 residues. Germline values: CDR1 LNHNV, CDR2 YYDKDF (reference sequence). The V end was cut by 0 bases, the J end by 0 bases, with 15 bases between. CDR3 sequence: CATSRDFDSSYSGNTIYF. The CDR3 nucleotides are TGTGCCACCAGCAGAGATTTCGACAGCTCTTACTCTGGAAACACCATATATTTT.

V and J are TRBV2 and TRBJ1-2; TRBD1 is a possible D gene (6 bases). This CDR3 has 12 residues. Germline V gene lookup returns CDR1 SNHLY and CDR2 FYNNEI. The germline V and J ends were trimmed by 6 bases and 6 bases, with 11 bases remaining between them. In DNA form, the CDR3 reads TGTGCCAGCAGCAGGCAGGGGAATGGCTACACCTTC. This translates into CASSRQGNGYTF.

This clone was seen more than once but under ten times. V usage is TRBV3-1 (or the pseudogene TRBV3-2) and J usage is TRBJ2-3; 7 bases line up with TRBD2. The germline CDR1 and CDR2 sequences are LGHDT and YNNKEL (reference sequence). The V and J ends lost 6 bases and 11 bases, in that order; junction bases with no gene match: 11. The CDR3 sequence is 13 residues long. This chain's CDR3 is CASSGSGFTGQYF. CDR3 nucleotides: TGTGCCAGCAGTGGTAGCGGGTTCACTGGGCAGTATTTT.

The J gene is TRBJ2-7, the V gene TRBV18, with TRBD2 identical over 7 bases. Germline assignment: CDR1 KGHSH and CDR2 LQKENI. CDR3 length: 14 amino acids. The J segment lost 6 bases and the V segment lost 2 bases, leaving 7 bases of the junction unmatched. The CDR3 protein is CASSPERGDLEQYF. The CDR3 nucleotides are TGTGCCAGCTCACCAGAGCGGGGTGATCTCGAGCAGTACTTC.

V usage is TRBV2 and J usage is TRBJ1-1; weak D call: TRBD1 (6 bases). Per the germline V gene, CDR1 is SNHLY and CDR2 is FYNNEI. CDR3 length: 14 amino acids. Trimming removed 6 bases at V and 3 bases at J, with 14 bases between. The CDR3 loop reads CASSPLDSDTEAFF. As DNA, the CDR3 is TGTGCCAGCAGCCCCCTGGACAGTGACACTGAAGCTTTCTTT.

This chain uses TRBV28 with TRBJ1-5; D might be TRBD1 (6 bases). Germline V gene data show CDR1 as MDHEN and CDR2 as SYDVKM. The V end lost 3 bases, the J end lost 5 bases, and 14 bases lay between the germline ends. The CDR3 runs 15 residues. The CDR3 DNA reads TGTGCCAGCAGTTTTGGGGGGGCTAACGATCAGCCCCAGCATTTT. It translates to CASSFGGANDQPQHF.

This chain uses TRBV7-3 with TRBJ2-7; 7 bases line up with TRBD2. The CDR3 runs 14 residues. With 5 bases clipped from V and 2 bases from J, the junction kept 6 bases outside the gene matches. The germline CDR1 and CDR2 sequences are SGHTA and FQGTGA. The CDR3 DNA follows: TGTGCCAGCAGCCCTTCGGGGGGAACCTACGAGCAGTACTTC. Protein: CASSPSGGTYEQYF.

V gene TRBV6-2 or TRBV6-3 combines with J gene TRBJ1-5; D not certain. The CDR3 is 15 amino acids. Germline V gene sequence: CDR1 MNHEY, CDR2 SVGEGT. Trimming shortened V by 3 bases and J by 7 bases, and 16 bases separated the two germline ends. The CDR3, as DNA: TGTGCCAGCAGTTATCCCGCCGTAAGAGGACAGCCCCAGCATTTT. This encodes CASSYPAVRGQPQHF.

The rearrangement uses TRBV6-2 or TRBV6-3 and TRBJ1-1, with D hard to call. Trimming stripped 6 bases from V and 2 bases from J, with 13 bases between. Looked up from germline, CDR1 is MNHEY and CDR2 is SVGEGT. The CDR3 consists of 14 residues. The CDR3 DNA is TGTGCCAGCAGCCTCCTTACTGATAACACTGAAGCTTTCTTT. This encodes CASSLLTDNTEAFF.

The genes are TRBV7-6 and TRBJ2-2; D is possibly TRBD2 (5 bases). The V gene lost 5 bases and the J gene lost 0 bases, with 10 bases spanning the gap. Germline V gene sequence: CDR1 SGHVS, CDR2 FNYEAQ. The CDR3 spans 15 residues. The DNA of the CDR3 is TGTGCCAGCAGCCCCGGGAACACGAACACCGGGGAGCTGTTTTTT. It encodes CASSPGNTNTGELFF.

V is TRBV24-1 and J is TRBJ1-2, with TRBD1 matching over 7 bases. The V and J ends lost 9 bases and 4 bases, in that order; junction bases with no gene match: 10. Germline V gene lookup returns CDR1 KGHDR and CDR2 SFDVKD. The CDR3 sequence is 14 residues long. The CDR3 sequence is CATPFIDRAYGYTF. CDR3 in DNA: TGTGCCACCCCATTTATAGACAGGGCCTATGGCTACACCTTC.

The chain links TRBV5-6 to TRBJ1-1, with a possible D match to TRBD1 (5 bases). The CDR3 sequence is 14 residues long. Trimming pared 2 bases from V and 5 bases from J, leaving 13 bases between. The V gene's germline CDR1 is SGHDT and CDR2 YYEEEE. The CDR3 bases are TGTGCCAGCAGCTTACTAGCAGGGCAGACTGAAGCTTTCTTT. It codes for CASSLLAGQTEAFF.

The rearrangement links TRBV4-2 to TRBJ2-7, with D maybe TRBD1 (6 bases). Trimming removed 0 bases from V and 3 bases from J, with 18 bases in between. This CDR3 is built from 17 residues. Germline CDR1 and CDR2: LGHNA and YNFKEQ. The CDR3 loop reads CASSQEQGRAGVYEQYF. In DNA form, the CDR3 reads TGTGCCAGCAGCCAAGAGCAAGGGCGGGCAGGGGTCTACGAGCAGTACTTC.

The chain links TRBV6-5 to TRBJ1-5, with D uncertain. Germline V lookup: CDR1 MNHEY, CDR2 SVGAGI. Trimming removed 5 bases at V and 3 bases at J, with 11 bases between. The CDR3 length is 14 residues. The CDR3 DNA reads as TGTGCCAGCAGTCCCTCACTCTTCAATCAGCCCCAGCATTTT. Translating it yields CASSPSLFNQPQHF.

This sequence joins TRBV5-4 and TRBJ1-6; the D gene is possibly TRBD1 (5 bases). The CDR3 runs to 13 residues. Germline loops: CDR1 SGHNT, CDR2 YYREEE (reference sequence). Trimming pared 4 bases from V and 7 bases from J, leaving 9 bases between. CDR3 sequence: CASSRQNNSPLHF. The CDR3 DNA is TGTGCCAGCAGCAGACAGAACAATTCACCCCTCCACTTT.

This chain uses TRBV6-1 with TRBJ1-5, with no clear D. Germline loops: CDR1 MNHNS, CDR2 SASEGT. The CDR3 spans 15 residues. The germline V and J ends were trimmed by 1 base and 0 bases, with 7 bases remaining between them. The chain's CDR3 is CASSEVSYSNQPQHF. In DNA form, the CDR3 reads TGTGCCAGCAGTGAAGTCTCCTATAGCAATCAGCCCCAGCATTTT.

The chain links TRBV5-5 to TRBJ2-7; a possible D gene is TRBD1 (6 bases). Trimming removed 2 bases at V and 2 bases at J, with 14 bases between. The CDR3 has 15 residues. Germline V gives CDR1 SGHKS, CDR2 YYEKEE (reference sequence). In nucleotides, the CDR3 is TGTGCCAGCAGCTTTGCGACAGGCTTAGCCTACGAGCAGTACTTC. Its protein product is CASSFATGLAYEQYF.